The 4 T cell receptor beta chains listed next were all sequenced from one sample in a study of memory B cells and T cells in multiple sclerosis. The protocol was immunoSEQ multiplex PCR, while the TCRdb copy is restricted to in-frame clones and leaves out a portion. The sample includes 11,000 to 15,000 clones, roughly three quarters seen only once; the top ten take 2.3%. The sample consisted of memory (CD45RO+) CD4+ T cells from blood. Every receptor here comes from a human donor with multiple sclerosis.

The chain carries TRBV7-8 and TRBJ2-3; TRBD1 matches 11 bases. The germline V gene encodes CDR1 SGHVS and CDR2 FQNEAQ. This CDR3 is built from 17 residues. V was pared by 5 bases and J by 2 bases, with 9 bases of the junction left unmatched. The CDR3 region is CASSPLVGQGATDTQYF. The DNA of the CDR3 is TGTGCCAGCAGCCCACTGGTAGGACAGGGGGCCACAGATACGCAGTATTTT.

This chain links TRBV19 with TRBJ2-7; 7 bases are shared with TRBD2. From germline, CDR1 is LNHDA and CDR2 SQIVND (reference sequence). V lost 7 bases, J lost 0 bases, and 12 bases stayed unmatched. This CDR3 has 16 amino acids. The CDR3 sequence: CASNLTSRSTSYEQYF. The CDR3 DNA follows: TGTGCCAGTAACCTGACTAGCCGTTCCACCTCCTACGAGCAGTACTTC.

This sequence joins TRBV28 and TRBJ1-5, with D possibly TRBD1 on 6 matching bases. V gave up 2 bases and J gave up 2 bases, with 16 bases separating them. The germline gives CDR1 MDHEN, CDR2 SYDVKM. This CDR3 region has 17 residues. The CDR3 DNA follows: TGTGCCAGCAGTTTAGGGTTAGGGGGTCTAGGCAATCAGCCCCAGCATTTT. Amino acids: CASSLGLGGLGNQPQHF.

The chain employs TRBV14 and TRBJ1-2; 11 nucleotides agree with TRBD1. Trimming at V came to 1 base and at J to 5 bases, leaving 3 bases not matched to a gene. The CDR3 loop spans 15 amino acids. Germline V gives CDR1 SGHDN, CDR2 FVKESK. The CDR3 DNA sequence: TGTGCCAGCAGCCAAGTGGGACAGGGGGAATATGGCTACACCTTC. This translates into CASSQVGQGEYGYTF.